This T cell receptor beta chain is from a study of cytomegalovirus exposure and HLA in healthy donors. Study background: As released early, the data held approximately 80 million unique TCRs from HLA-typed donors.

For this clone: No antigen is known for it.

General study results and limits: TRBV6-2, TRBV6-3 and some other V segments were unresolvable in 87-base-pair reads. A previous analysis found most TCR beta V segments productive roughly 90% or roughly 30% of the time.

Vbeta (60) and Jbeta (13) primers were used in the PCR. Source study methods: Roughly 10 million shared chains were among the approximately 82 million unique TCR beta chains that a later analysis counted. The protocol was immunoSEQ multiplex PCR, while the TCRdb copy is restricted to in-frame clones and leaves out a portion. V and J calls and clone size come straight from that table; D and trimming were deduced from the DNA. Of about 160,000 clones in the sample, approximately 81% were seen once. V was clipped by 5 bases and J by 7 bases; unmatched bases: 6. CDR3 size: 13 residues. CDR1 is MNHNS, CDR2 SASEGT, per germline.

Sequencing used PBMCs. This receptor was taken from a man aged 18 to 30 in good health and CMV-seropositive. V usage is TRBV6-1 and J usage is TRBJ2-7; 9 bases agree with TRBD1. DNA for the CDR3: TGTGCCAGCAGTAGGGACAGGGCATGGGAGCAGTACTTC. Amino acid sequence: CASSRDRAWEQYF.